This T cell receptor beta chain was sequenced in a study of blood T cell repertoires in COVID-19. Study overall: The United States, Italy and Spain were the sources of the acute and convalescent COVID-19 samples. The cDNA or gDNA used as material had been derived from T cells, B-cell-depleted T cells, or PBMCs.

Methods used by the authors: Researchers report that nucleated cell counts were estimated from reference gene primer amplification. Method: immunoSEQ multiplex PCR; TCRdb's copy keeps in-frame clones and lacks some. From that table come the V and J calls and clone size; the DNA was used to work out D and trimming. The sample contains 75,000 to 95,000 clones, about 70% of which appear only once. Unmatched junction bases numbered 7, after V lost 4 bases and J lost 0 bases. Germline CDR1 LGHDT, CDR2 YNNKEL (reference sequence). The CDR3 is 18 residues long. The clonotype originates from a woman aged 60-70 years in a cohort sampled during active or convalescent COVID-19. The chain couples TRBV3-1 (or the pseudogene TRBV3-2) to TRBJ2-1; TRBD2 matches at 12 bases. The sequenced material came from peripheral blood. The CDR3 here is CASSLRTSGVSSYNEQFF. The CDR3 nucleotides read TGTGCCAGCAGCCTACGGACTAGCGGGGTGAGCTCCTACAATGAGCAGTTCTTC.